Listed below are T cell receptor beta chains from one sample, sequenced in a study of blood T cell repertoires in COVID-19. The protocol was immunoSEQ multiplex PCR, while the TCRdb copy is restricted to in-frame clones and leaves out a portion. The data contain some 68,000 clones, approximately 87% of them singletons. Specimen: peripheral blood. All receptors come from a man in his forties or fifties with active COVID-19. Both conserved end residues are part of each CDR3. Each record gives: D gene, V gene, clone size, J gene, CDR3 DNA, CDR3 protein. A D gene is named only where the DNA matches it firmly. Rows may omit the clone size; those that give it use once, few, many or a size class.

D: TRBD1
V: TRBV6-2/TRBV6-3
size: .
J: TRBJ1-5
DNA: TGTGCCAGCAGTTACACCACCGGGACAGGGGGCGATCAGCCCCAGCATTTT
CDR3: CASSYTTGTGGDQPQHF

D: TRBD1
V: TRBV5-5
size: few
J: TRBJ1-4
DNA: TGTGCCAGCGGCGGACAGGGTCGAACTAATGAAAAACTGTTTTTT
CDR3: CASGGQGRTNEKLFF

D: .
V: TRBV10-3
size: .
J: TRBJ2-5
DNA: TGTGCCATCAGTGAGTCCGGCGGCGGGACCCAGTACTTC
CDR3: CAISESGGGTQYF

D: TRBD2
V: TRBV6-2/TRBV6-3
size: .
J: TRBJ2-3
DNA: TGTGCCAGCAGCACTAGCGGGAGGCTCACAGATACGCAGTATTTT
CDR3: CASSTSGRLTDTQYF

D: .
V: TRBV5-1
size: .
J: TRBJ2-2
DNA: TGCGCCAGCAGCTTGAGTGGACAGACGGCTTCCGGGGAGCTGTTTTTT
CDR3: CASSLSGQTASGELFF

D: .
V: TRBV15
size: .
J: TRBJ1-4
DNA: TGTGCCACCAGCATTTACCCCGATGGCTTTGGAAAACTGTTTTTT
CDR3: CATSIYPDGFGKLFF

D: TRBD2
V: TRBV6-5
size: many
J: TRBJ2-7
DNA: TGTGCCAGCAGTTATGCAAGAGCGGGATCCTACGAGCAGTACTTC
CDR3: CASSYARAGSYEQYF

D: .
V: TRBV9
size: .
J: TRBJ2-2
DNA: TGTGCCAGCGGGGCTAGACCGAACACCGGGGAGCTGTTTTTT
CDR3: CASGARPNTGELFF

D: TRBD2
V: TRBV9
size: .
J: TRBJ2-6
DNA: TGTGCCAGCAGCGTAGCTCGGGGCGGGAGCTCTGGGGCCAACGTCCTGACTTTC
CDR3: CASSVARGGSSGANVLTF

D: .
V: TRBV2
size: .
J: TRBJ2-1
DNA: TGTGCCAGCAGTGAAGACGGGGTCTCCTACAATGAGCAGTTCTTC
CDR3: CASSEDGVSYNEQFF

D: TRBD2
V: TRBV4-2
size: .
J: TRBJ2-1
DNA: TGTGCCAGCAGCCAAGAAGCGGGGGCAGGGAATGAGCAGTTCTTC
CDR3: CASSQEAGAGNEQFF

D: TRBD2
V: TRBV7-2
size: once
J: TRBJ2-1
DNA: TGTGCCAGCAGCTCCCGGGGGGTCTACAATGAGCAGTTCTTC
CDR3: CASSSRGVYNEQFF

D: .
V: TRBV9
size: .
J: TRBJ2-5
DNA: TGTGCCAGCAGCGTTAAGTCTTCTAGTACGAGAGAAGAGACCCAGTACTTC
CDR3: CASSVKSSSTREETQYF

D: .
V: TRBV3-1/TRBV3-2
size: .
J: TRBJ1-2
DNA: TGTGCCAGCAGCCAGTCCCAGGGGAAGAACTATGGCTACACCTTC
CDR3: CASSQSQGKNYGYTF

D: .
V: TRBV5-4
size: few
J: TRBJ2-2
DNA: TGTGCCAGCAGCCCCGGACTCGCCGGGGAGCTGTTTTTT
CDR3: CASSPGLAGELFF

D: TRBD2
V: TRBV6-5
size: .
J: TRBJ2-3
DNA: TGTGCCAGCAGACCCAGCGGGAGGAACACAGATACGCAGTATTTT
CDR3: CASRPSGRNTDTQYF

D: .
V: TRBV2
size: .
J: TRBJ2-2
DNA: TGTGCCAGCAGTGGCCGAGTAGGCACAGGGAACACCGGGGAGCTGTTTTTT
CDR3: CASSGRVGTGNTGELFF

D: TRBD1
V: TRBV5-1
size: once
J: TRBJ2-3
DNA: TGCGCCAGCAGCTTACAAGGGGGCGCCGATACGCAGTATTTT
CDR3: CASSLQGGADTQYF

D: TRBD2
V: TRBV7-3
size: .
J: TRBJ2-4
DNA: TGTGCCAGCAGCTTAGGGACTAGCGGGGGCTCAGCCAAAAACATTCAGTACTTC
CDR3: CASSLGTSGGSAKNIQYF

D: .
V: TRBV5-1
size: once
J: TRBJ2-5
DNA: TGCGCCAGCAGCTTCGACAGACCCCTCCAAGAGACCCAGTACTTC
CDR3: CASSFDRPLQETQYF